This TCR beta chain was captured by sequencing in a study of control samples from healthy donors and cancer patients. Profiling relied on immunoSEQ multiplex PCR, and the TCRdb table lists in-frame clones only, not all of them. The sample shows more than 95,000 clones, 80% to 95% of them seen only once. Germline V lookup: CDR1 SGHRS, CDR2 YFSETQ. Trimming took off 4 bases at V and 7 bases at J, with 17 bases between the two ends. This CDR3 is built from 14 residues. Sequenced material: blood. This receptor was taken from a young man in good health. This chain connects TRBV5-1 to TRBJ1-2; maybe TRBD1 (5 bases). The CDR3 here is CASSTGSGLSGYTF. DNA for the CDR3: TGCGCCAGCAGCACAGGTAGTGGCCTATCTGGCTACACCTTC.